This entry concerns a single T cell receptor (beta chain). Trimming pared 2 bases from V and 0 bases from J, leaving 14 bases between. CDR1 is MNHEY, CDR2 SMNVEV, per germline (reference sequence). This CDR3 spans 16 amino acids. This record belongs to a study of blood T cell repertoires in COVID-19. Background on the study: From T cells, B-cell-depleted T cells, or PBMCs came the material, which was cDNA or gDNA.

Participant ages covered about 18 to 95 years across 20 to 30 US areas. The method was immunoSEQ multiplex PCR; TCRdb's version includes in-frame clones alone and lacks a portion of them. The table includes a few hundred thousand clones, 85% to 90% detected once. Sequenced sample: PBMCs or T cells enriched from blood (not recorded which). This receptor was taken from a woman between 25 and 40 years old who had been exposed to COVID-19. J is TRBJ2-7 and V is TRBV27; D remains ambiguous. The DNA of the CDR3 is TGTGCCAGCAGTTTAGACTTCGCGGTAAGCTCCTACGAGCAGTACTTC. Translated: CASSLDFAVSSYEQYF.